This TCR beta chain stems from a study of OX40 agonist ivuxolimab in advanced cancers. Turning to the study itself: The drug used for patients, ivuxolimab, was an agonistic anti-OX40 (CD134) antibody.

Trimming pared 8 bases from V and 1 base from J, leaving 23 bases between. This CDR3 is 17 amino acids long. Germline lookup yields CDR1 SNHLY and CDR2 FYNNEI. With regard to this clone: Its antigen is not known.

Assay: immunoSEQ multiplex PCR; the TCRdb copy retains only in-frame clones and omits some. The profile shows about 18,000 clones, about two thirds of them singletons. Study findings and constraints: The study found that CD8+ T cells averaged more expanded clones than CD4+. The study found among the lowest clonal expansion in partial responders at 0.1-3.0 mg/kg.

The chain links TRBV2 to TRBJ1-1; possibly TRBD1 for D (6 bases). The sequence was collected from an adult with an advanced solid tumor such as melanoma, head and neck, liver or kidney cancer. Sequences were derived from CD4+ or CD8+ T cells sorted from blood, sampled in a trial of the OX40 agonist ivuxolimab. CDR3 nucleotide sequence: TGTGCCAGCTTCCTCAGGGAGAGGGGACAAGCGAACACTGAAGCTTTCTTT. It yields the protein CASFLRERGQANTEAFF.